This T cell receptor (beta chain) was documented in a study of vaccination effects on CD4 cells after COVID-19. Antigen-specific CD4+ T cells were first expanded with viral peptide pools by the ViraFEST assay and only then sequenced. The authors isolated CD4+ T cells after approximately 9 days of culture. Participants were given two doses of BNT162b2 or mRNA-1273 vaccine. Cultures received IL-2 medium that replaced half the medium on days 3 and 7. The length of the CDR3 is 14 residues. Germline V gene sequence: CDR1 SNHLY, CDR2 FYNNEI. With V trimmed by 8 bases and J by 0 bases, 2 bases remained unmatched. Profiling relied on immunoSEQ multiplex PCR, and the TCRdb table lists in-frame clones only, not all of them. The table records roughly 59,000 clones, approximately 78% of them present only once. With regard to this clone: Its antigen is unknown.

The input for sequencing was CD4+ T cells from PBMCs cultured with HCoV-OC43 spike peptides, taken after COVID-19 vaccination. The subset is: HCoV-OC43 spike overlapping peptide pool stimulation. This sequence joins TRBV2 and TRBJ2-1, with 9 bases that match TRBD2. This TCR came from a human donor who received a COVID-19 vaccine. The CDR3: CASERGVSYNEQFF. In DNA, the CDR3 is TGTGCCAGCGAGCGGGGGGTCTCCTACAATGAGCAGTTCTTC. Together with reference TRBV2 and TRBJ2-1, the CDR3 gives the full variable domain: EPEVTQTPSHQVTQMGQEVILRCVPISNHLYFYWYRQILGQKVEFLVSFYNNEISEKSEIFDDQFSVERPDGSNFTLKIRSTKLEDSAMYFCASERGVSYNEQFFGPGTRLTVL.